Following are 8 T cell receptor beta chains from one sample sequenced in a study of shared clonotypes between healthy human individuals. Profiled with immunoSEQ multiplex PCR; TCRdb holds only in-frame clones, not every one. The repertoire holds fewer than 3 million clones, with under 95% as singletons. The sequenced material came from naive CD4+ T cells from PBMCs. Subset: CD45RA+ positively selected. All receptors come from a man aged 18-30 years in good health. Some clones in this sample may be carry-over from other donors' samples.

The CDR3 DNA is TGTGCCAGCAGCATCGGGACCCGAGGGTTGGATACGCAGTATTTT. It encodes CASSIGTRGLDTQYF. The chain recombines TRBV5-4 with TRBJ2-3; either TRBD1 or TRBD2 may supply D (5 bases each). V was clipped by 4 bases and J by 6 bases, with 18 bases between them. Germline V gives CDR1 SGHNT, CDR2 YYREEE (reference sequence). CDR3 length equals 15 residues.

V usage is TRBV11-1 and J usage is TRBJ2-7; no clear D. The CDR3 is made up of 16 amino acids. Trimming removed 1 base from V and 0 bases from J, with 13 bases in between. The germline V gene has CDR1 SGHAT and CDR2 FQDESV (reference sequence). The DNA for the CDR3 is TGTGCCAGCAGCTTAGATACGTCCGTGAGCTCCTACGAGCAGTACTTC. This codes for CASSLDTSVSSYEQYF.

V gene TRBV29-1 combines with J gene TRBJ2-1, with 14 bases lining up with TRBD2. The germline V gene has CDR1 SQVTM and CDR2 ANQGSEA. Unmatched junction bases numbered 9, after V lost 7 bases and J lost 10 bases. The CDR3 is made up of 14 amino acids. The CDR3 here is CSGRGLAGGHEQFF. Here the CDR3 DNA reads TGCAGCGGTAGAGGACTAGCGGGAGGCCACGAGCAGTTCTTC.

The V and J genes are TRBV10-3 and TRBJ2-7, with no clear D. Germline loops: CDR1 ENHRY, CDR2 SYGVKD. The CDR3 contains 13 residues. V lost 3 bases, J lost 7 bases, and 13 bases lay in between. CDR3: CAISDGIPREQYF. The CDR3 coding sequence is TGTGCCATCAGTGATGGCATCCCGAGAGAGCAGTACTTC.

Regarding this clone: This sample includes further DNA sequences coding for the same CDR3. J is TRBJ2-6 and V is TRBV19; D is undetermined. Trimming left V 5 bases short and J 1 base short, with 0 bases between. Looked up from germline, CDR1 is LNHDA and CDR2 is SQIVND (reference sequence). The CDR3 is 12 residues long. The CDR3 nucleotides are TGTGCCAGTAGTTCTGGGGCCAACGTCCTGACTTTC. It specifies CASSSGANVLTF.

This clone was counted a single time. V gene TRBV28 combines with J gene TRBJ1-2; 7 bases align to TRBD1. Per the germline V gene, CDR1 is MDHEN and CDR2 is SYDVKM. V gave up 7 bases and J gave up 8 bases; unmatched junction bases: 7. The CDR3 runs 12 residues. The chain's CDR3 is CASTVQGDGYTF. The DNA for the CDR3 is TGTGCCAGCACAGTTCAGGGGGACGGCTACACCTTC.

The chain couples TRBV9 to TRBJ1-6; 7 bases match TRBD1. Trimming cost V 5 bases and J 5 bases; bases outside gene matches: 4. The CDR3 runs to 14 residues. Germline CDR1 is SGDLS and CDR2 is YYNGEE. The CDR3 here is CASSFTGDNSPLHF. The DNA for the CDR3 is TGTGCCAGCAGTTTTACAGGGGATAATTCACCCCTCCACTTT.

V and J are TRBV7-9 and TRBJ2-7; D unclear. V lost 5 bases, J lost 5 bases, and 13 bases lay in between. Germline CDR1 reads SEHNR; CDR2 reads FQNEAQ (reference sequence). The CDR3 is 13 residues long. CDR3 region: CASSLSSFNEQYF. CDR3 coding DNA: TGTGCCAGCAGCCTTTCCAGCTTTAACGAGCAGTACTTC.